This TCR beta chain was captured by sequencing in a study of T cells in Graves' hyperthyroidism and ophthalmopathy. Germline-derived CDR1 and CDR2 are MNHNS and SASEGT. Trimming stripped 2 bases from V and 5 bases from J, with 12 bases between. There are 15 residues in the CDR3. Those with hyperthyroidism were 18 to 65 years old, newly diagnosed, and ill for under 2 months. Using around 10 ml of fresh peripheral blood, PBMCs were prepared. Amplified TCR beta CDR3 regions came from RNA transcripts. The study used the HTBI primer set for a first-round RT-PCR of the TCR CDR3. Each CDR3 protein gets one entry after TCRdb re-called the multiplex PCR reads with MiXCR. The data show under 350,000 distinct CDR3 sequences, with 15% to 20% seen just once and about 53% held by the top ten.

The specimen was blood. J is TRBJ2-2 and V is TRBV6-1, with D perhaps matching TRBD1 or TRBD2 (5 bases each). The source of this sequence is a woman aged 45 to 65 with Graves' hyperthyroidism. CDR3 nucleotides: TGTGCCAGCAGTGAAAATGGGGGTTATACCGGGGAGCTGTTTTTT. Protein: CASSENGGYTGELFF.